This T cell receptor beta chain was obtained from a study of OX40 agonist ivuxolimab in advanced cancers. Background on the study: Dose-escalation patients were diagnosed with hepatocellular carcinoma, melanoma, renal cell cancer or head and neck cancer.

Libraries were prepared by immunoSEQ multiplex PCR; TCRdb keeps only in-frame clonotypes and omits some of them. The sample has approximately 74,000 clones, around 83% seen once. Study-level findings and limits: Nonresponders included some who also had low normalized T-cell clonal expansion.

Comments on this clone: Its antigen is unknown.

Germline CDR1 MDHEN, CDR2 SYDVKM. The V gene lost 2 bases and the J gene lost 6 bases, with 16 bases spanning the gap. There are 15 residues in the CDR3. The material was CD4+ or CD8+ T cells sorted from blood, obtained in a trial of the OX40 agonist ivuxolimab. The chain couples TRBV28 to TRBJ1-2; D might be TRBD1 (6 bases). This receptor was identified in an adult with an advanced solid tumor such as melanoma, head and neck, liver or kidney cancer. The CDR3: CASSLVRQGRNGYTF. DNA of the CDR3: TGTGCCAGCAGTTTAGTAAGGCAGGGGAGAAATGGCTACACCTTC.